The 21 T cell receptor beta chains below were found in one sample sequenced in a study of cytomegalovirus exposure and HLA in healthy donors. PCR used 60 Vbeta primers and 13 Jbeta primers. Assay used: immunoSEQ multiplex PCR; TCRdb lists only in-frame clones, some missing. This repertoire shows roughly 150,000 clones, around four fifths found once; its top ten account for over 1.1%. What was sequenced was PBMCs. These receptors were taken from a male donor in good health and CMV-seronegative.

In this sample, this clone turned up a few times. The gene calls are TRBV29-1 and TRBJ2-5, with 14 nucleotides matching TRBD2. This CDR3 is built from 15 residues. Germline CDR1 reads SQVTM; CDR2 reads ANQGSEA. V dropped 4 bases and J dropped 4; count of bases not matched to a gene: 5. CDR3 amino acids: CSVGGLAGEAETQYF. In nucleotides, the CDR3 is TGCAGCGTTGGGGGACTAGCGGGAGAGGCAGAGACCCAGTACTTC.

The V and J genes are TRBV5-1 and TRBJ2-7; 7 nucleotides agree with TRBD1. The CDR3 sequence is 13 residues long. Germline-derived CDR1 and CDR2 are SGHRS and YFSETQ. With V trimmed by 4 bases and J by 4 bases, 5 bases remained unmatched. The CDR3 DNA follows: TGCGCCAGCAGCCCCACAGGGGAATACGAGCAGTACTTC. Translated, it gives CASSPTGEYEQYF.

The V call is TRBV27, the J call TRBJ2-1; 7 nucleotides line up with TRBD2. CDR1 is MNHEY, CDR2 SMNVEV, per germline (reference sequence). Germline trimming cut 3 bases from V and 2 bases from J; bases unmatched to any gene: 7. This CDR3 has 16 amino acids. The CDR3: CASSFGGTNTYNEQFF. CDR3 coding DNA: TGTGCCAGCAGTTTCGGGGGGACTAATACCTACAATGAGCAGTTCTTC.

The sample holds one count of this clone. The CDR3 DNA is TGTGCCAGCAGTTACTCGAGGGACAGAAACTATGGCTACACCTTC. It codes for CASSYSRDRNYGYTF. The rearrangement joins TRBV6-5 to TRBJ1-2, with 7 bases that match TRBD1. CDR1 and CDR2 from the germline V gene are MNHEY and SVGAGI. The trim removed 0 bases at V and 2 bases at J, leaving 3 bases unmatched. CDR3 length: 15 residues.

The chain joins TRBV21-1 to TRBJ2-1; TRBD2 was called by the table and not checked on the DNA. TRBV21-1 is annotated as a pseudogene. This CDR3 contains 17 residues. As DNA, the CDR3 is TGTGCCAGCAGCAAGAGGACTAGCGGGGGTCCACGCAATGAGCAGTTCTTC. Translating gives CASSKRTSGGPRNEQFF.

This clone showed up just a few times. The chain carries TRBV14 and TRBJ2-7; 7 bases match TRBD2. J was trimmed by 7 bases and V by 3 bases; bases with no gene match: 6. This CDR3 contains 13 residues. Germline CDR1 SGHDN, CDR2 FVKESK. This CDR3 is CASSQGRGGEQYF. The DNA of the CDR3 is TGTGCCAGCAGCCAGGGGAGGGGAGGAGAGCAGTACTTC.

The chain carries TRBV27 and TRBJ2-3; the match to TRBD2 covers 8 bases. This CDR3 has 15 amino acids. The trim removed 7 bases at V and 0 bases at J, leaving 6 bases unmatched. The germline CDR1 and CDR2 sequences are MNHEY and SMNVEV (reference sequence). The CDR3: CASNLAGISTDTQYF. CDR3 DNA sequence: TGTGCCAGCAACCTAGCGGGTATTAGCACAGATACGCAGTATTTT.

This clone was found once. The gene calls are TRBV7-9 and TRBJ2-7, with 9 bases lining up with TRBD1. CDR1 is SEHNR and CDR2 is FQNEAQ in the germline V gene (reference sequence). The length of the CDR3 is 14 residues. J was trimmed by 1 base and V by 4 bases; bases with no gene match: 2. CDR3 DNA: TGTGCCAGCAGCTCGGACAGGGGTTCCTACGAGCAGTACTTC. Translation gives CASSSDRGSYEQYF. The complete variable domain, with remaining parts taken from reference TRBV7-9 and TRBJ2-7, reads DTGVSQNPRHKITKRGQNVTFRCDPISEHNRLYWYRQTLGQGPEFLTYFQNEAQLEKSRLLSDRFSAERPKGSFSTLEIQRTEQGDSAMYLCASSSDRGSYEQYFGPGTRLTVT.

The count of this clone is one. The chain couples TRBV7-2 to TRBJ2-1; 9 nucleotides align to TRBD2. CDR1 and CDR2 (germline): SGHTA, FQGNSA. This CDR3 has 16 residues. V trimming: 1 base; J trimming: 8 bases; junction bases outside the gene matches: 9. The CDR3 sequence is CASSLGAGGRVDEQFF. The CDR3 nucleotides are TGTGCCAGCAGCTTAGGCGCGGGAGGGCGGGTGGATGAGCAGTTCTTC.

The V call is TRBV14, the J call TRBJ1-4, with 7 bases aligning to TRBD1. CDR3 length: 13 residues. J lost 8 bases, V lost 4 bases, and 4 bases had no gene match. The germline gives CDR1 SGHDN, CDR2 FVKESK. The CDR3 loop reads CASSPGTAEKLFF. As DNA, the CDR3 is TGTGCCAGCAGCCCTGGGACAGCGGAAAAACTGTTTTTT.

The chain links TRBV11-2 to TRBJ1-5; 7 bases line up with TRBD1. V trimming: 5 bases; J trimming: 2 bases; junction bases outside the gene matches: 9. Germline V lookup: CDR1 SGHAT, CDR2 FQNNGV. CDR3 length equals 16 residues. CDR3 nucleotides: TGTGCCAGCAGCACCGAGACAGGGTTGGGCAATCAGCCCCAGCATTTT. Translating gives CASSTETGLGNQPQHF.

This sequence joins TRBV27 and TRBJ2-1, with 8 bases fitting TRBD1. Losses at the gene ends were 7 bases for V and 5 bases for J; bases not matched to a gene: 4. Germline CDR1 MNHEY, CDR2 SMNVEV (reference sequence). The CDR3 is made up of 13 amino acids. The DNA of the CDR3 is TGTGCCAGCACAAGGACAGGGAACAATGAGCAGTTCTTC. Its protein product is CASTRTGNNEQFF.

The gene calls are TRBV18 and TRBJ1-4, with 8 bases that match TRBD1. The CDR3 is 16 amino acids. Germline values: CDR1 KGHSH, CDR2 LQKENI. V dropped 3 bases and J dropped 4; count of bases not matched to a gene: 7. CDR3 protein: CASSPATGGINEKLFF. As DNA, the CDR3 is TGTGCCAGCTCACCTGCCACAGGGGGGATTAATGAAAAACTGTTTTTT.

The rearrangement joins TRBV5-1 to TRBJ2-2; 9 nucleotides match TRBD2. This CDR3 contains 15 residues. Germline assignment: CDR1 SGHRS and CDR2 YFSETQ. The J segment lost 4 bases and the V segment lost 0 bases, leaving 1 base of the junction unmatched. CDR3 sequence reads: CASSLGSGGTGELFF. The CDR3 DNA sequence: TGCGCCAGCAGCTTGGGTAGCGGGGGCACCGGGGAGCTGTTTTTT.

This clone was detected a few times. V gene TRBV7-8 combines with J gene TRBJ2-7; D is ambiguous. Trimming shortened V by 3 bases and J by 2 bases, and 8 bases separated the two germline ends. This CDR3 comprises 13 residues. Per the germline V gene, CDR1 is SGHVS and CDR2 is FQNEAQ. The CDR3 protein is CASSFRVPYEQYF. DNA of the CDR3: TGTGCCAGCAGCTTCCGGGTTCCCTACGAGCAGTACTTC.

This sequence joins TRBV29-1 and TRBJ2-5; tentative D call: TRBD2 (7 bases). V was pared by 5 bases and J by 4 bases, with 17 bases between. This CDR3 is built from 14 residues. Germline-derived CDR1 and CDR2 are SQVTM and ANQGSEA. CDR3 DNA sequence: TGCAGCGTTCGCGGGGGCGAGACGGGAGAGACCCAGTACTTC. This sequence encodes CSVRGGETGETQYF.

CDR3 sequence: CASSEFGGGGSPLHF. The CDR3 nucleotides are TGTGCCAGCAGTGAATTTGGGGGGGGCGGATCACCCCTCCACTTT. This chain links TRBV25-1 with TRBJ1-6; possibly TRBD1 for D (6 bases). The length of the CDR3 is 15 residues. V lost 1 base and J 10 bases, leaving 14 bases between the germline ends. Germline-derived CDR1 and CDR2 are MGHDK and SYGVNS. The variable domain in full, completed from reference TRBV25-1 and TRBJ1-6, reads EADIYQTPRYLVIGTGKKITLECSQTMGHDKMYWYQQDPGMELHLIHYSYGVNSTEKGDLSSESTVSRIRTEHFPLTLESARPSHTSQYLCASSEFGGGGSPLHFGNGTRLTVT.

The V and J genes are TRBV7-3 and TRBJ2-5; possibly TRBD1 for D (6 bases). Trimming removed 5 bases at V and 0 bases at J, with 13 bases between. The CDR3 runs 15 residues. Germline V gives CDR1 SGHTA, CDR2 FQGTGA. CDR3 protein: CASSPQTGDQETQYF. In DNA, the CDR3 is TGTGCCAGCAGCCCACAGACAGGAGACCAAGAGACCCAGTACTTC.

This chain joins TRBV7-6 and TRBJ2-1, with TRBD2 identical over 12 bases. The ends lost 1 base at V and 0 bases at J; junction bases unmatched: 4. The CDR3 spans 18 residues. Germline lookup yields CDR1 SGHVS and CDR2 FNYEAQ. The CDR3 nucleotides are TGTGCCAGCAGCTTAGTAGGACTAGCGGGGCCCTCCTACAATGAGCAGTTCTTC. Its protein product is CASSLVGLAGPSYNEQFF.

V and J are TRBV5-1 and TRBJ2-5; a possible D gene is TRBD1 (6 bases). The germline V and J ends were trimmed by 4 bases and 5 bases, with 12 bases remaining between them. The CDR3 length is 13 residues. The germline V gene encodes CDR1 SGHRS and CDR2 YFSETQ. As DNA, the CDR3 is TGCGCCAGCAGCCCCAGGGGAAGTGAGACCCAGTACTTC. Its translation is CASSPRGSETQYF. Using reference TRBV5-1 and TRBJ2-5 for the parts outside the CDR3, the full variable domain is KAGVTQTPRYLIKTRGQQVTLSCSPISGHRSVSWYQQTPGQGLQFLFEYFSETQRNKGNFPGRFSGRQFSNSRSEMNVSTLELGDSALYLCASSPRGSETQYFGPGTRLLVL.

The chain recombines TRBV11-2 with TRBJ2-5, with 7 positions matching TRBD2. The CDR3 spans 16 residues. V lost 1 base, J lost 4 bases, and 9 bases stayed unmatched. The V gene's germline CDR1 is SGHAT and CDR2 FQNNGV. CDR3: CASSLVFQGGGETQYF. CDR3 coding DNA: TGTGCCAGCAGCTTAGTTTTCCAGGGCGGGGGAGAGACCCAGTACTTC.